The 28 T cell receptor beta chains in this list originate from one sample, sequenced in a study of beta chain features in type 1 diabetes (dated by TCRdb to 2017 to 2018). Library construction relied on the immunoSEQ multiplex PCR assay. The High Capacity cDNA Reverse Transcription Kit was used to reverse transcribe all of the isolated RNA, meaning that expressed TCRB transcripts were what got sequenced. Imported from immuneACCESS, the table was reduced by TCRdb to in-frame sequences with V and J called. These copies leave out some clones; in studies compared against another copy, an unresolved V gene accounts for under half, and the cause of the remainder is not known. The sample table holds some 270,000 clones, of which approximately 8.1% were seen once. The ten largest clones capture approximately 0.93% of the sample. Input material: central memory CD4+ T cells from blood. The source is a woman under 30 in good health.

This clone was observed a handful of times. The chain employs TRBV15 and TRBJ2-1; 14 positions match TRBD2. This CDR3 has 17 residues. V shed 1 base, J shed 4 bases, and the junction held 3 bases outside the gene matches. Germline CDR1 reads LNHNV; CDR2 reads YYDKDF (reference sequence). The CDR3 here is CATSRGGTSGSYNEQFF. Written as DNA, the CDR3 is TGTGCCACCAGCAGAGGGGGGACTAGCGGGAGTTACAATGAGCAGTTCTTC.

CDR3: CASSITTASNYGYTF. The CDR3 DNA follows: TGTGCCAGCAGCATTACGACAGCTTCTAACTATGGCTACACCTTC. The rearrangement joins TRBV21-1 to TRBJ1-2; the D call in the table, TRBD1, was not verified against the DNA. TRBV21-1 is shown as a pseudogene. The CDR3 has 15 amino acids.

This clone occurred a few times. This chain joins TRBV7-2 and TRBJ2-5, with no clear D. Germline CDR1 SGHTA, CDR2 FQGNSA. The V end lost 4 bases, the J end lost 0 bases, and 6 bases lay between the germline ends. CDR3 length equals 13 residues. CDR3: CASSSDYQETQYF. In nucleotides, the CDR3 is TGTGCCAGCAGCTCCGATTACCAAGAGACCCAGTACTTC.

This clone turned up a few times. The V and J genes are TRBV2 and TRBJ1-5; D ambiguous. Germline V lookup: CDR1 SNHLY, CDR2 FYNNEI. Deletions cut 3 bases from V and 3 bases from J, with 12 bases between. This CDR3 has 15 residues. Written as DNA, the CDR3 is TGTGCCAGCAGTGATGACGGCACGCTCAATCAGCCCCAGCATTTT. Protein product: CASSDDGTLNQPQHF.

This clone was detected a few times. The V gene is TRBV20-1, the J gene TRBJ1-2; weak D call: TRBD1 (6 bases). Per the germline V gene, CDR1 is DFQATT and CDR2 is SNEGSKA (reference sequence). This CDR3 is 11 amino acids long. Trimming stripped 5 bases from V and 7 bases from J, with 11 bases between. The CDR3 region has the DNA TGCAGTGCTTACAGGGAGCCTGGCTACACCTTC. Translation gives CSAYREPGYTF.

This clone appeared a few times. The chain is built from TRBV5-6 and TRBJ1-1; D is unresolved. V was shortened by 1 base and J by 0 bases, with 13 bases between the two germline ends. The CDR3 runs to 16 residues. Germline values: CDR1 SGHDT, CDR2 YYEEEE. The CDR3 loop is CASSLRISVVNTEAFF. In DNA, the CDR3 is TGTGCCAGCAGCTTGAGAATTTCGGTCGTGAACACTGAAGCTTTCTTT.

This clone came up a few times. The CDR3 loop reads CASSPPADRGRHEQFF. For the CDR3, the DNA is TGTGCCAGCTCACCACCGGCGGACAGGGGTCGGCATGAGCAGTTCTTC. J is TRBJ2-1 and V is TRBV18; 9 nucleotides match TRBD1. The V and J ends lost 0 bases and 8 bases, in that order; junction bases with no gene match: 8. The CDR3 loop spans 16 amino acids. Germline V gives CDR1 KGHSH, CDR2 LQKENI.

Many counts were recorded for this clone. The chain uses TRBV23-1 and TRBJ2-7; D call uncertain. TRBV23-1 is given ORF status, its function remaining uncertain. Trimming left V 6 bases short and J 12 bases short, with 12 bases between. CDR3 size: 10 residues. As DNA, the CDR3 is TGCGCCAGCAGGAGTGTGAGATCGTACGTC. It yields the protein CASRSVRSYV.

This clone was detected a few times. This chain uses TRBV18 with TRBJ2-1, with 9 bases fitting TRBD2. The V gene end was trimmed by 1 base and the J gene end by 10 bases; junction bases not matched to a gene: 5. Per germline, CDR1 KGHSH and CDR2 LQKENI. This CDR3 contains 14 residues. The CDR3 DNA is TGTGCCAGCTCACCACTAGCGGGAGTTGAGGAGCAGTTCTTC. Amino acids: CASSPLAGVEEQFF.

The rearrangement uses TRBV25-1 and TRBJ2-3, with TRBD2 identical over 16 bases. CDR1 and CDR2 from the germline V gene are MGHDK and SYGVNS. This CDR3 contains 18 residues. Trimming at V came to 6 bases and at J to 0 bases, leaving 6 bases not matched to a gene. The chain's CDR3 is CASSAGTSGRGSTDTQYF. For the CDR3, the DNA is TGTGCCAGCAGCGCCGGGACTAGCGGGAGGGGTAGCACAGATACGCAGTATTTT.

This clone was observed a handful of times. The V call is TRBV29-1, the J call TRBJ2-4; D is uncertain. Trimming shortened V by 4 bases and J by 8 bases, and 15 bases separated the two germline ends. Per germline, CDR1 SQVTM and CDR2 ANQGSEA. The CDR3 runs to 13 residues. CDR3 DNA sequence: TGCAGCGTTGCGTGGGCCAAACGGGACATTCAGTACTTC. This gives the protein CSVAWAKRDIQYF.

This clone was counted between two and nine times. The J gene is TRBJ1-2, the V gene TRBV4-3, with 7 bases that match TRBD1. The CDR3 consists of 18 residues. Germline assignment: CDR1 LGHNA and CDR2 YSLEER. J gave up 1 base and V 0 bases, and 11 bases lay outside the gene matches. CDR3: CASSQEAAGGGNNYGYTF. For the CDR3, the DNA is TGCGCCAGCAGCCAAGAGGCGGCAGGGGGAGGTAATAACTATGGCTACACCTTC.

V gene TRBV7-7 combines with J gene TRBJ2-2, with a weak D call TRBD1 (5 bases). Deletions cut 1 base from V and 1 base from J, with 7 bases between. The CDR3 is made up of 15 amino acids. Per the germline V gene, CDR1 is SSHAT and CDR2 is FNYEAQ (reference sequence). In DNA, the CDR3 is TGTGCCAGCAGCTTAGGGACATGGAACACCGGGGAGCTGTTTTTT. It specifies CASSLGTWNTGELFF.

This chain connects TRBV7-2 to TRBJ1-5, with a tentative D call TRBD1 (5 bases). CDR1 and CDR2 from the germline V gene are SGHTA and FQGNSA. The ends were cut back, 6 bases at V and 3 bases at J, with 15 bases in the middle. The CDR3 has 15 amino acids. CDR3 amino acids: CASSFRAGYNQPQHF. The DNA for the CDR3 is TGTGCCAGCAGTTTCCGGGCAGGGTACAATCAGCCCCAGCATTTT.

This clone was counted a few times. The V and J genes are TRBV7-7 and TRBJ2-3; either TRBD1 or TRBD2 may supply D (5 bases each). The V end was cut by 2 bases, the J end by 6 bases, with 9 bases between. The CDR3 is 13 residues long. CDR1 is SSHAT and CDR2 is FNYEAQ in the germline V gene (reference sequence). The CDR3 loop reads CASSLSGADTQYF. CDR3 DNA sequence: TGTGCCAGCAGCTTATCCGGGGCGGATACGCAGTATTTT.

The chain has TRBV28 and TRBJ2-3; 8 nucleotides match TRBD2. Germline CDR1 and CDR2: MDHEN and SYDVKM. This CDR3 comprises 19 residues. V dropped 2 bases and J dropped 6; count of bases not matched to a gene: 19. CDR3 protein: CASSLAVSWMGGGLDTQYF. DNA of the CDR3: TGTGCCAGCAGTTTAGCTGTATCTTGGATGGGCGGGGGGCTGGATACGCAGTATTTT.

This clone was seen more than once but under ten times. V is TRBV7-8 and J is TRBJ2-1; possibly TRBD1 for D (6 bases). Trimming stripped 4 bases from V and 4 bases from J, with 11 bases between. This CDR3 is built from 14 residues. Germline V lookup: CDR1 SGHVS, CDR2 FQNEAQ. This chain's CDR3 is CASSSRDTYNEQFF. The CDR3 coding sequence is TGTGCCAGCAGCTCCCGGGACACTTACAATGAGCAGTTCTTC. The variable domain in full, with the rest retrieved from reference TRBV7-8 and TRBJ2-1, is GAGVSQSPRYKVAKRGQDVALRCDPISGHVSLFWYQQALGQGPEFLTYFQNEAQLDKSGLPSDRFFAERPEGSVSTLKIQRTQQEDSAVYLCASSSRDTYNEQFFGPGTRLTVL.

This chain uses TRBV7-9 with TRBJ1-3, with D possibly TRBD1 on 5 matching bases. CDR3 length: 13 residues. Trimming pared 5 bases from V and 8 bases from J, leaving 13 bases between. Germline V CDR1 and CDR2: SEHNR, FQNEAQ (reference sequence). The CDR3 protein is CASSHEGADTIYF. The CDR3 DNA reads as TGTGCCAGCAGCCACGAAGGGGCAGACACCATATATTTT.

The genes are TRBV11-3 and TRBJ2-1; no clear D. CDR1 and CDR2 from the germline V gene are SGHNT and YENEEA. The CDR3 runs 12 residues. V was shortened by 4 bases and J by 5 bases, with 6 bases between the two germline ends. The CDR3 here is CASSSQDNEQFF. In nucleotides, the CDR3 is TGTGCCAGCAGCTCTCAGGACAATGAGCAGTTCTTC.

This clone was detected many times. The rearrangement joins TRBV10-3 to TRBJ1-5; possibly TRBD1 for D (6 bases). V lost 6 bases, J lost 7 bases, and 16 bases lay in between. CDR1 and CDR2 (germline): ENHRY, SYGVKD. CDR3 size: 14 residues. In DNA, the CDR3 is TGTGCCATCAGGGCCGGGGGCTCGGAGCAGCCCCAGCATTTT. As protein: CAIRAGGSEQPQHF.

The rearrangement joins TRBV19 to TRBJ2-5; D unclear. CDR1 is LNHDA, CDR2 SQIVND, per germline (reference sequence). Trimming removed 4 bases at V and 2 bases at J, with 8 bases between. CDR3 length: 13 amino acids. CDR3 residues: CASSTGLQETQYF. The CDR3 nucleotides read TGTGCCAGTAGTACCGGCTTGCAAGAGACCCAGTACTTC.

This clone has only a few counts. The rearrangement joins TRBV23-1 to TRBJ1-5; the D gene is possibly TRBD1 (5 bases). TRBV23-1 is annotated as an ORF whose role is uncertain. The CDR3 length is 17 residues. Trimming stripped 0 bases from V and 2 bases from J, with 14 bases between. CDR3 nucleotides: TGCGCCAGCAGTCAATCGGTGAGACAGCTCGGCAATCAGCCCCAGCATTTT. The encoded protein is CASSQSVRQLGNQPQHF.

The J gene is TRBJ1-2, the V gene TRBV4-3, with 7 bases fitting TRBD1. This CDR3 is 14 amino acids long. Germline CDR1 is LGHNA and CDR2 is YSLEER. The V segment lost 1 base and the J segment 4 bases; nucleotides outside the gene matches: 3. The CDR3 nucleotides read TGCGCCAGCAGCCAAGCACAGGGGATCTATGGCTACACCTTC. Its protein is CASSQAQGIYGYTF.

This clone has just a few counts. The rearrangement links TRBV20-1 to TRBJ1-6, with TRBD1 as a possible D gene (5 bases). This CDR3 has 11 amino acids. The V and J ends lost 4 bases and 7 bases respectively, with 5 bases between them. Per germline, CDR1 DFQATT and CDR2 SNEGSKA (reference sequence). CDR3 amino acids: CSATGNSPLHF. The CDR3 coding sequence is TGCAGTGCTACAGGGAATTCACCCCTCCACTTT.

In this sample, this clone turned up many times. This rearrangement joins TRBV5-6 to TRBJ2-5, with D uncertain. The CDR3 runs 12 residues. Looked up from germline, CDR1 is SGHDT and CDR2 is YYEEEE. V dropped 0 bases and J dropped 6 bases, with 6 bases sitting between them. The CDR3 protein is CASSLGAKTQYF. CDR3 coding DNA: TGTGCCAGCAGCTTGGGAGCAAAGACCCAGTACTTC.

This clone was picked up many times. The chain combines TRBV2 with TRBJ1-2; 7 nucleotides align to TRBD1. V dropped 6 bases and J dropped 6; count of bases not matched to a gene: 7. The CDR3 sequence is 13 residues long. Per the germline V gene, CDR1 is SNHLY and CDR2 is FYNNEI. The CDR3 region is CASSARDRDGYTF. CDR3 coding DNA: TGTGCCAGCAGCGCTCGGGACAGAGATGGCTACACCTTC. Based on the CDR3 plus reference TRBV2 and TRBJ1-2, the full variable domain is EPEVTQTPSHQVTQMGQEVILRCVPISNHLYFYWYRQILGQKVEFLVSFYNNEISEKSEIFDDQFSVERPDGSNFTLKIRSTKLEDSAMYFCASSARDRDGYTFGSGTRLTVV.

This clone was seen more than once but under ten times. V and J are TRBV14 and TRBJ1-2; 8 bases map to TRBD1. The germline CDR1 and CDR2 sequences are SGHDN and FVKESK. This CDR3 is built from 14 residues. The V segment lost 1 base and the J segment 4 bases; nucleotides outside the gene matches: 2. As DNA, the CDR3 is TGTGCCAGCAGCCAAGGACAGGGGACCTATGGCTACACCTTC. Its protein product is CASSQGQGTYGYTF.

This clone was observed a handful of times. The rearrangement links TRBV19 to TRBJ1-2; 7 bases map to TRBD1. The CDR3 has 12 residues. The junction had 4 bases not matched to a gene; V was cut back by 4 bases and J by 8 bases. In germline, CDR1 is LNHDA, CDR2 SQIVND (reference sequence). CDR3 residues: CASSTRQGGYTF. The CDR3 region has the DNA TGTGCCAGTAGTACTAGACAGGGAGGCTACACCTTC.